The rows below give T cell receptor beta chains drawn from one sample of a study of T cell responses to AZD1222 COVID-19 vaccine. Sequenced by immunoSEQ multiplex PCR; TCRdb stores in-frame clones only, minus some. The sample holds 150,000 to 200,000 clones, around 88% seen once. Material: peripheral blood, obtained on day 0 of AZD1222 vaccination. The receptors here all came from an adult in good health. The CDR3 runs from the conserved cysteine through the conserved F or W. Fields, in order: clone size, J gene, V gene, D gene, CDR3 protein, CDR3 DNA. The D gene is left open where the match is weak. Clone size is not always given. Where it is, it says once, few, many or a class for expanded clones.

>.|TRBJ1-3|TRBV30|.
CAWSYNSGNTIYF
TGTGCCTGGAGTTACAACTCTGGAAACACCATATATTTT
>.|TRBJ1-6|TRBV18|TRBD1
CASSPPTGVDSPLHF
TGTGCCAGCTCACCACCGACAGGGGTGGATTCACCCCTCCACTTT
>.|TRBJ2-3|TRBV3-1/TRBV3-2|TRBD1
CASSQGDRVRDTQYF
TGTGCCAGCAGCCAAGGGGACAGGGTCAGGGATACGCAGTATTTT
>.|TRBJ1-6|TRBV4-3|.
CASSPDMLPNSPLHF
TGCGCCAGCAGCCCAGACATGCTACCTAATTCACCCCTCCACTTT
>.|TRBJ2-7|TRBV25-1|.
CASSEWAGSSYEQYF
TGTGCCAGCAGTGAATGGGCCGGCAGCTCCTACGAGCAGTACTTC
>.|TRBJ1-1|TRBV7-9|TRBD1
CASSQMDRGREAFF
TGTGCCAGCAGCCAGATGGACAGGGGTCGTGAAGCTTTCTTT
>once|TRBJ1-2|TRBV28|.
CASSYSSPVVYGYTF
TGTGCCAGCAGCTACTCATCCCCCGTCGTCTATGGCTACACCTTC
>.|TRBJ2-5|TRBV5-5|TRBD2
CASSFSGGEGETQYF
TGTGCCAGCAGCTTTAGCGGGGGGGAAGGAGAGACCCAGTACTTC
>.|TRBJ1-1|TRBV5-1|.
CASSLAGSMNTEAFF
TGCGCCAGCAGCTTGGCCGGGTCCATGAACACTGAAGCTTTCTTT
>.|TRBJ1-1|TRBV14|.
CASSLELRRAEAFF
TGTGCCAGCAGCCTCGAGCTTCGGAGGGCCGAAGCTTTCTTT
>.|TRBJ2-1|TRBV5-1|.
CASSPEGSSSYNEQFF
TGCGCCAGCAGCCCTGAAGGGTCCAGCTCCTACAATGAGCAGTTCTTC
>few|TRBJ2-2|TRBV25-1|TRBD1
CASSEGQVVTGELFF
TGTGCCAGCAGTGAAGGACAGGTCGTCACCGGGGAGCTGTTTTTT
>.|TRBJ1-1|TRBV4-1|.
CASSPQTEPMNTEAFF
TGCGCCAGCAGCCCGCAGACAGAACCCATGAACACTGAAGCTTTCTTT
>few|TRBJ2-5|TRBV7-7|.
CASSLSWEGGETQYF
TGTGCCAGCAGCTTATCTTGGGAGGGGGGAGAGACCCAGTACTTC
>few|TRBJ2-2|TRBV3-1/TRBV3-2|.
CASSPGPTGELFF
TGTGCCAGCAGCCCTGGGCCCACCGGGGAGCTGTTTTTT
>.|TRBJ1-6|TRBV10-3|.
CAISVKGEFSNSPLHF
TGTGCCATCAGTGTGAAAGGGGAGTTCTCAAATTCACCCCTCCACTTT
>.|TRBJ2-2|TRBV5-1|.
CASSLDPGHVVIGELFF
TGCGCCAGCAGCTTGGATCCGGGACACGTGGTGATCGGGGAGCTGTTTTTT
>.|TRBJ2-1|TRBV19|.
CASSPYSRASSYNEQFF
TGTGCCAGTAGTCCGTACTCCAGGGCAAGCTCCTACAATGAGCAGTTCTTC
>.|TRBJ1-6|TRBV10-1|.
CASSESTGSPLHF
TGCGCCAGCAGTGAGTCGACGGGTTCACCCCTCCACTTT
>few|TRBJ2-3|TRBV10-3|.
CAIRPQEIGSPTDTQYF
TGTGCCATCAGGCCCCAGGAAATTGGGTCCCCCACAGATACGCAGTATTTT
>few|TRBJ2-1|TRBV19|.
CASSKRQVWDNEQFF
TGTGCCAGTAGTAAAAGACAGGTGTGGGACAATGAGCAGTTCTTC
>once|TRBJ1-1|TRBV5-5|TRBD1
CASSTPDGQGTLNTEAFF
TGTGCCAGCAGCACGCCCGACGGACAGGGGACCCTGAACACTGAAGCTTTCTTT
>.|TRBJ2-2|TRBV3-1/TRBV3-2|.
CASSSRGARTGELFF
TGTGCCAGCAGCAGTAGGGGGGCTAGGACCGGGGAGCTGTTTTTT
>.|TRBJ2-7|TRBV7-2|.
CASSLVGGRTYEQYF
TGTGCCAGCAGCTTAGTTGGGGGGCGCACGTACGAGCAGTACTTC
>.|TRBJ2-5|TRBV7-9|TRBD1
CASSSGQGETQYF
TGTGCCAGCAGTTCGGGACAGGGTGAGACCCAGTACTTC